The rows below give T cell receptor beta chains drawn from one sample of a study of cytomegalovirus exposure and HLA in healthy donors. TCRdb's copy holds only in-frame clones and misses some; the assay was immunoSEQ multiplex PCR. Here the sample spans 120,000 or so clones, roughly a tenth being singletons. The sequencing sample was made of PBMCs. The receptors were gathered from a woman under 30 in good health and CMV-seropositive. Each CDR3 is given with its conserved first and last residue. The D gene is left open where the match is weak. Clone size appears in some rows only: once, few, many, or a class for an expanded clone.

v_call: TRBV21-1; d_call: NA; j_call: TRBJ2-1; clone_size: NA; cdr3_nt: TGTGCCAGCAGCGATTCCGGGACCTACAATGAGCAGTTCTTC; cdr3_aa: CASSDSGTYNEQFF
v_call: TRBV14; d_call: TRBD2; j_call: TRBJ2-2; clone_size: NA; cdr3_nt: TGTGCCAGCAGCCAAGACTCGGGACTAATCGGGGAGCTGTTTTTT; cdr3_aa: CASSQDSGLIGELFF
v_call: TRBV7-6; d_call: TRBD1; j_call: TRBJ1-5; clone_size: NA; cdr3_nt: TGTGCCAGCAGTACGGACAGGACTCAGCCCCAGCATTTT; cdr3_aa: CASSTDRTQPQHF
v_call: TRBV7-9; d_call: NA; j_call: TRBJ1-4; clone_size: many; cdr3_nt: TGTGCCAGCAGCAAGTCGTCAGGGGAACGGAGTGAAAAACTGTTTTTT; cdr3_aa: CASSKSSGERSEKLFF
v_call: TRBV28; d_call: NA; j_call: TRBJ2-3; clone_size: NA; cdr3_nt: TGTGCCAGCAGTTTAGAGTTTTTCAGCGCGGCAGCGCAGTATTTT; cdr3_aa: CASSLEFFSAAAQYF
v_call: TRBV28; d_call: TRBD2; j_call: TRBJ2-1; clone_size: NA; cdr3_nt: TGTGCCAGCAGTGAGACTAGCGGGAGGGAGTTCTTC; cdr3_aa: CASSETSGREFF
v_call: TRBV10-3; d_call: NA; j_call: TRBJ1-2; clone_size: NA; cdr3_nt: TGTGCCATCAGTGAGCCCGAGCGTGGCTACACCTTC; cdr3_aa: CAISEPERGYTF
v_call: TRBV7-6; d_call: NA; j_call: TRBJ1-2; clone_size: NA; cdr3_nt: TGTGCCAGCAGCTCGTCGTCCGGGGGCTATGGCTACACCTTC; cdr3_aa: CASSSSSGGYGYTF
v_call: TRBV18; d_call: TRBD1; j_call: TRBJ1-6; clone_size: few; cdr3_nt: TGTGCCAGCTCACCACCGATGAGGGGGCTCTATAATTCACCCCTCCACTTT; cdr3_aa: CASSPPMRGLYNSPLHF
v_call: TRBV4-1; d_call: TRBD2; j_call: TRBJ2-2; clone_size: few; cdr3_nt: TGCGCCAGCAGCCCGGGACTAGCTGGGACCGGGGAGCTGTTTTTT; cdr3_aa: CASSPGLAGTGELFF
v_call: TRBV15; d_call: NA; j_call: TRBJ2-7; clone_size: few; cdr3_nt: TGTGCCACCAGCAGATCCTACCCCCCGGAGGAGCAGTACTTC; cdr3_aa: CATSRSYPPEEQYF
v_call: TRBV19; d_call: NA; j_call: TRBJ1-4; clone_size: NA; cdr3_nt: TGTGCCAGTAGCGAGGGAATGAATGAAAAACTGTTTTTT; cdr3_aa: CASSEGMNEKLFF
v_call: TRBV30; d_call: NA; j_call: TRBJ1-5; clone_size: NA; cdr3_nt: TGTGCCTGGAGCTCAGGATTCAATCAGCCCCAGCATTTT; cdr3_aa: CAWSSGFNQPQHF
v_call: TRBV18; d_call: NA; j_call: TRBJ2-2; clone_size: few; cdr3_nt: TGTGCCAGCTCACCGACAGGGACTAACACCGGGGAGCTGTTTTTT; cdr3_aa: CASSPTGTNTGELFF
v_call: TRBV30; d_call: NA; j_call: TRBJ2-1; clone_size: few; cdr3_nt: TGTGCCTGGAGTGGGGTCGGGAATGAGCAGTTCTTC; cdr3_aa: CAWSGVGNEQFF
v_call: TRBV6-1; d_call: NA; j_call: TRBJ2-2; clone_size: NA; cdr3_nt: TGTGCCAGTCCTACCCCCCCCGGGGAGCTGTTTTTT; cdr3_aa: CASPTPPGELFF
v_call: TRBV6-5; d_call: TRBD1; j_call: TRBJ2-7; clone_size: NA; cdr3_nt: TGTGCCAGCAGTTACGGGAAGGGACAGGGTCCCGACGAGCAGTACTTC; cdr3_aa: CASSYGKGQGPDEQYF
v_call: TRBV6-5; d_call: TRBD1; j_call: TRBJ1-1; clone_size: NA; cdr3_nt: TGTGCCAGCAGTTACTCGCCGGGACAGGGGGTCCCTGAAGCTTTCTTT; cdr3_aa: CASSYSPGQGVPEAFF
v_call: TRBV10-3; d_call: NA; j_call: TRBJ1-4; clone_size: few; cdr3_nt: TGTGCCATCAGTGACACAGACAAGTCGGCTAATGAAAAACTGTTTTTT; cdr3_aa: CAISDTDKSANEKLFF
v_call: TRBV4-1; d_call: NA; j_call: TRBJ2-1; clone_size: NA; cdr3_nt: TGCGCCAGCAGCCTCCAGGGACAAACTCTTTCCTACAATGAGCAGTTCTTC; cdr3_aa: CASSLQGQTLSYNEQFF
v_call: TRBV7-3; d_call: NA; j_call: TRBJ2-2; clone_size: NA; cdr3_nt: TGTGCCAGCAGCTCTATAGCGGCCACCGGGGAGCTGTTTTTT; cdr3_aa: CASSSIAATGELFF
v_call: TRBV27; d_call: TRBD1; j_call: TRBJ1-1; clone_size: few; cdr3_nt: TGTGCCAGCAGGCCAGGGACAGACCAACCGAACACTGAAGCTTTCTTT; cdr3_aa: CASRPGTDQPNTEAFF
v_call: TRBV4-1; d_call: TRBD2; j_call: TRBJ2-1; clone_size: NA; cdr3_nt: TGCGCCAGCAGCCAAGAAGAGCGGGACTACAATGAGCAGTTCTTC; cdr3_aa: CASSQEERDYNEQFF
v_call: TRBV15; d_call: NA; j_call: TRBJ2-1; clone_size: NA; cdr3_nt: TGTGCCACCAGCAGAGACAGGGCCTCCTACAATGAGCAGTTCTTC; cdr3_aa: CATSRDRASYNEQFF
v_call: TRBV19; d_call: NA; j_call: TRBJ2-3; clone_size: few; cdr3_nt: TGTGCCAGTAGTATGACATTTAGCACAGATACGCAGTATTTT; cdr3_aa: CASSMTFSTDTQYF
v_call: TRBV11-3; d_call: NA; j_call: TRBJ1-1; clone_size: NA; cdr3_nt: TGTGCCAGCAGCCCAAGGGGAATGAACACTGAAGCTTTCTTT; cdr3_aa: CASSPRGMNTEAFF
v_call: TRBV28; d_call: NA; j_call: TRBJ1-2; clone_size: few; cdr3_nt: TGTGCCAGCAGTTTAGCAGGGTTCCTCTATGGCTACACCTTC; cdr3_aa: CASSLAGFLYGYTF
v_call: TRBV7-8; d_call: NA; j_call: TRBJ1-1; clone_size: few; cdr3_nt: TGTGCCAGCAGCTCTCTCTTGAACACTGAAGCTTTCTTT; cdr3_aa: CASSSLLNTEAFF
v_call: TRBV5-6; d_call: TRBD2; j_call: TRBJ2-5; clone_size: few; cdr3_nt: TGTGCCAGCAGCCGAAGTACGGGGGGAGAGACCCAGTACTTC; cdr3_aa: CASSRSTGGETQYF
v_call: TRBV7-9; d_call: NA; j_call: TRBJ1-1; clone_size: few; cdr3_nt: TGTGCCAGCAGCCCCCCTGGCATCTTCACTGAAGCTTTCTTT; cdr3_aa: CASSPPGIFTEAFF
v_call: TRBV5-6; d_call: TRBD1; j_call: TRBJ2-4; clone_size: few; cdr3_nt: TGTGCCAGCAGCTTAAATTTGGGACAGGGGGTCATTCAGTACTTC; cdr3_aa: CASSLNLGQGVIQYF
v_call: TRBV18; d_call: NA; j_call: TRBJ2-7; clone_size: few; cdr3_nt: TGTGCCAGCTCATCCGGTTCCTACGAGCAGTACTTC; cdr3_aa: CASSSGSYEQYF
v_call: TRBV7-3; d_call: TRBD1; j_call: TRBJ2-3; clone_size: NA; cdr3_nt: TGTGCCAGCAGCCGAACAGGGGGCACAGATACGCAGTATTTT; cdr3_aa: CASSRTGGTDTQYF